This T cell receptor beta chain was sequenced for a study of blood T cells in healthy people across ages. Isolated per sample were at least 7 million PBMCs. This clonotype was found a few times. Next came a second PCR, run for about 7 to 12 cycles, which used a sample-barcoded 5' primer along with a J-beta primer mix. TCRdb called the 5' RACE reads again in MiXCR, with one record for every CDR3 protein. The table records 1.2 million to 1.5 million distinct CDR3 sequences, 59% of them present only once. Germline V gene sequence: CDR1 SGHTA, CDR2 FQGNSA. V shed 1 base, J shed 9 bases, and the junction held 8 bases outside the gene matches. This CDR3 region has 15 residues.

Material for sequencing was blood. The chain is built from TRBV7-2 and TRBJ2-1; 8 bases map to TRBD1. The TCR sequence derives from a man between 18 and 29 years old in good health. Here the CDR3 reads CASSLGQGNLGEQFF. The CDR3 DNA reads as TGTGCCAGCAGCTTAGGACAGGGGAATCTAGGTGAGCAGTTCTTC.